This T cell receptor (beta chain) was recorded in a study of chemoradiotherapy in HPV16-positive cancers. V dropped 6 bases and J dropped 5 bases, with 13 bases sitting between them. Germline CDR1 and CDR2: LNHDA and SQIVND (reference sequence). This CDR3 is 13 amino acids long. The protocol was immunoSEQ multiplex PCR, while the TCRdb copy is restricted to in-frame clones and leaves out a portion. The data contain 20,000 to 25,000 clones, roughly 86% of them singletons. The sample was blood, taken from a patient who underwent chemoradiotherapy. This chain joins TRBV19 and TRBJ2-5, with D hard to call. This TCR was sampled from a human donor with HPV-associated anogenital cancer. CDR3 in amino acids: CASRRGSGETQYF. For the CDR3, the DNA is TGTGCCAGTAGACGAGGATCCGGGGAGACCCAGTACTTC.